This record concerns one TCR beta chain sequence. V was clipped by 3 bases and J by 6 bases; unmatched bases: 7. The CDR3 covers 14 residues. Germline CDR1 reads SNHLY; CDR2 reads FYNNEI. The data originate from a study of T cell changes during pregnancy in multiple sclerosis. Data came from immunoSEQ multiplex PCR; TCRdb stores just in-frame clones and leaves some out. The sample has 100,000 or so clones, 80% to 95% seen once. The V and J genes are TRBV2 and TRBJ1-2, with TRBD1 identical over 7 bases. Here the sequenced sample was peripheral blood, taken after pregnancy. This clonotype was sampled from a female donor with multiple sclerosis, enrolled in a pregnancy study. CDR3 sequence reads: CASSEETGPHGYTF. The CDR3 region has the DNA TGTGCCAGCAGTGAGGAGACAGGGCCACATGGCTACACCTTC.